Listed here are 9 T cell receptor beta chains from one sample, sequenced in a study of regulatory T cells in long-lasting Graves disease. Described time point: newly diagnosed GD, antithyroid drugs for less than 3 months. With RNA extracted from PBMCs as input, the TCR library was made. Libraries of TCR beta came from iRepertoire HTBI primers plus Arm-PCR of CDR3 regions. TCRdb redid the calling of the multiplex PCR reads with MiXCR, one entry per CDR3 protein. The table shows 400,000 to 550,000 distinct CDR3 sequences, with 16% occurring only once. This same sample was also part of a study on T cells in Graves' hyperthyroidism and ophthalmopathy.

This specimen consisted of peripheral blood mononuclear cells (PBMCs), obtained at new diagnosis, from a patient treated with antithyroid drugs. These receptors all come from a woman aged 25 to 39 with Graves disease.

This clonotype was detected many times. The chain has TRBV12-3 or TRBV12-4 and TRBJ2-7; 13 positions agree with TRBD2. There are 15 residues in the CDR3. Trimming took 6 bases from V and 5 from J; bases not matched to a gene: 7. Written as DNA, the CDR3 is TGTGCCAGCAGGGGACTAGCGGGATTCCTGAACGAGCAGTACTTC. Its protein is CASRGLAGFLNEQYF.

V gene TRBV19 combines with J gene TRBJ1-1; D not resolved. V was cut by 9 bases and J by 2 bases, with 25 bases left in between. CDR1 and CDR2 (germline): LNHDA, SQIVND (reference sequence). This CDR3 has 17 residues. The CDR3 coding sequence is TGTGCCAGCGCCGATATGGTCGGAAGGGAGAGAAACACTGAAGCTTTCTTT. The encoded protein is CASADMVGRERNTEAFF.

This sequence joins TRBV7-2 and TRBJ2-1, with 12 positions matching TRBD2. The CDR3 loop spans 18 amino acids. Germline V CDR1 and CDR2: SGHTA, FQGNSA. After removal of 3 bases from V and 1 base from J, the junction contained 7 bases not matched to a gene. CDR3 sequence: CASSFRLAGVASYNEQFF. Here the CDR3 DNA reads TGTGCCAGCAGCTTTAGACTAGCGGGAGTCGCGTCCTACAATGAGCAGTTCTTC.

This clonotype has a count of ten or more. The CDR3 region has the DNA TGTGCCAGCAGCCCGGGACAGGTACCCTCCTACGAGCAGTACTTC. Protein product: CASSPGQVPSYEQYF. This sequence joins TRBV18 and TRBJ2-7; TRBD1 matches 8 bases. V was pared by 8 bases and J by 0 bases, with 9 bases of the junction left unmatched. CDR3 length: 15 amino acids. Germline CDR1 and CDR2: KGHSH and LQKENI.

The chain combines TRBV7-2 with TRBJ2-7; 8 bases fit TRBD2. The CDR3 contains 14 residues. After removal of 5 bases from V and 3 bases from J, the junction contained 6 bases not matched to a gene. The germline V gene has CDR1 SGHTA and CDR2 FQGNSA. CDR3 nucleotides: TGTGCCAGCAGCAAGACTAGCGAAAACTACGAGCAGTACTTC. Protein: CASSKTSENYEQYF.

The V gene is TRBV10-3, the J gene TRBJ2-3; TRBD2 matches 10 bases. This CDR3 spans 14 amino acids. Germline V gene lookup returns CDR1 ENHRY and CDR2 SYGVKD. J was trimmed by 6 bases and V by 4 bases; bases with no gene match: 4. CDR3 region: CAISGLAGADTQYF. The CDR3 nucleotides are TGTGCCATCAGTGGCCTAGCGGGAGCGGATACGCAGTATTTT.

This clonotype was recorded many times. The chain joins TRBV6-5 to TRBJ2-7; the match to TRBD1 covers 8 bases. This CDR3 has 15 residues. Germline-derived CDR1 and CDR2 are MNHEY and SVGAGI. Trimming at V came to 2 bases and at J to 0 bases, leaving 3 bases not matched to a gene. The CDR3 sequence: CASSYRGQASYEQYF. In DNA form, the CDR3 reads TGTGCCAGCAGTTACAGGGGACAGGCCTCCTACGAGCAGTACTTC.

In its sample, this clonotype was seen a few times. This chain joins TRBV29-1 and TRBJ2-3; D may be TRBD2 (5 bases). The CDR3 is 13 residues long. CDR1 is SQVTM and CDR2 is ANQGSEA in the germline V gene. V was shortened by 6 bases and J by 2 bases, with 12 bases between the two germline ends. CDR3 coding DNA: TGCAGCGTCAGGCGAGGGTCCACAGATACGCAGTATTTT. Protein: CSVRRGSTDTQYF.

The genes are TRBV6-5 and TRBJ1-1; possibly TRBD1 for D (6 bases). Germline V lookup: CDR1 MNHEY, CDR2 SVGAGI. Between the trimmed V and J ends, which lost 3 bases and 1 base, there was a span of 15 bases. This CDR3 has 16 residues. The CDR3 coding sequence is TGTGCCAGCAGTTATAATGGGGGCGATGGGAACACTGAAGCTTTCTTT. Translated: CASSYNGGDGNTEAFF.